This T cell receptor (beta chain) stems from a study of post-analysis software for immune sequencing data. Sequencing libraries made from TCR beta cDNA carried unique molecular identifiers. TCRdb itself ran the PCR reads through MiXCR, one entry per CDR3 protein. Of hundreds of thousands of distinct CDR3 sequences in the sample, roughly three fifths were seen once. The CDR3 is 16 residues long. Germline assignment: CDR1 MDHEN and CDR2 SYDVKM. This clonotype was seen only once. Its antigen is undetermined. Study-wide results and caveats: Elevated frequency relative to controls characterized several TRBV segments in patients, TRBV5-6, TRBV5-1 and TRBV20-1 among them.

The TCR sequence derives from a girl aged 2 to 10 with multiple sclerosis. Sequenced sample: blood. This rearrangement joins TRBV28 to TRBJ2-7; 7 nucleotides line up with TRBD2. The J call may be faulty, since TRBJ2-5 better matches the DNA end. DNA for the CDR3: TGTGCCAGCAGTCCCGGCGGGGAGGGGCACCAAGAGACCCAGTACTTC. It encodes CASSPGGEGHQETQYF.